This TCR beta chain was found in a study of breast tumors, draining lymph nodes, adjacent tissues. Using its own MiXCR run on the multiplex PCR reads, TCRdb lists one record per CDR3 protein. The table lists over 250,000 distinct CDR3 sequences, over 25% of them singletons. CDR1 and CDR2 (germline): MRHNA, SNTAGT. The CDR3 has 13 amino acids. Study-level results: Tumor T cell lymph node origin was a supported hypothesis, not proven. Tumor and nontumor repertoires were significantly more similar in luminal-like than in basal-like breast cancer.

Samples came from axillary lymph nodes draining the breast cancer. As concerns this clonotype: Its antigen is as yet unknown. The germline gene is not matched at one end of the junction; a read error may be the cause.

This rearrangement joins TRBV6-4 to TRBJ2-5; 7 bases fit TRBD1. This clonotype was sampled from a female donor with breast cancer. Some clones in this sample may be carry-over from other donors' samples. Source material: axillary lymph node tissue. The CDR3, as DNA: TGCGCCAGCAGAGCGGACAGGACAGAGACCCTGTACTTC. Translating gives CASRADRTETLYF.